Sequencing of this T cell receptor (beta chain) was carried out in a study of PD-L1 blockade in urothelial cancer. Looking at the study overall: Blood was tested 3 weeks (second dose) and 6 weeks into treatment. Specimens of blood held a median count of roughly 130,000 T cells. Notes on the study in general: The study found that durable-benefit patients expanded tumor-associated blood clones more at 3 weeks.

This clone was seen just once. What it recognizes is unknown. Synthetic TCR analog templates were spiked into each PCR. Repertoires were generated with immunoSEQ multiplex PCR, while TCRdb's copy carries only in-frame clones and drops some. The table records tens of thousands of clones, over 65% of them present only once. Germline assignment: CDR1 SGHTA and CDR2 FQGNSA. The V gene lost 0 bases and the J gene lost 7 bases, with 10 bases spanning the gap. The CDR3 consists of 14 residues. Time point indicated: pretreatment peripheral blood. Here the sequenced sample was PBMCs, taken around atezolizumab (anti-PD-L1) treatment. The gene calls are TRBV7-2 and TRBJ2-1; D perhaps matches TRBD2 (5 bases). This sequence originates from a man between 60 and 75 years old with urothelial cancer. CDR3 nucleotides: TGTGCCAGCAGCTTAGCGTCCAGGAGGAATGAGCAGTTCTTC. It specifies CASSLASRRNEQFF.